These 10 T cell receptor beta chains were sequenced from one sample in a study of T-cell reconstitution after alpha-beta-depleted transplantation in children. The library targeted TCRbeta and was prepared with unique molecular identifiers. TCRdb analysed the PCR reads with MiXCR anew, one entry per CDR3 protein. Altogether more than 450,000 distinct CDR3 sequences are present, 15% to 20% being singletons, with the ten largest covering 3.3%. Specimen: PBMCs from the stem cell graft donor, collected from the stem cell graft. The receptors here all came from a human donor who donated a stem cell graft to a child with acute lymphoblastic leukemia.

The sample holds a few counts of this clonotype. This chain joins TRBV9 and TRBJ2-1; D perhaps matches TRBD1 (6 bases). The CDR3 has 16 residues. CDR1 is SGDLS and CDR2 is YYNGEE in the germline V gene. Trimming pared 0 bases from V and 0 bases from J, leaving 10 bases between. The CDR3 DNA follows: TGTGCCAGCAGCGTAGGGGGGCAGCCCTCCTACAATGAGCAGTTCTTC. Translated, it gives CASSVGGQPSYNEQFF.

The chain has TRBV6-5 and TRBJ1-2; TRBD1 might be the D (6 bases). Germline V CDR1 and CDR2: MNHEY, SVGAGI. The CDR3 is made up of 16 amino acids. Trimming took off 2 bases at V and 4 bases at J, with 17 bases between the two ends. The CDR3 is CASSYLSGGALYGYTF. Written as DNA, the CDR3 is TGTGCCAGCAGTTACCTTAGCGGGGGGGCCCTCTATGGCTACACCTTC.

The gene calls are TRBV9 and TRBJ1-1; the D is unclear. V was trimmed by 0 bases and J by 4 bases, leaving 13 bases between them. The CDR3 contains 15 residues. Germline CDR1 is SGDLS and CDR2 is YYNGEE. The CDR3 here is CASSVVMGSGTEAFF. CDR3 bases: TGTGCCAGCAGCGTAGTGATGGGATCGGGCACTGAAGCTTTCTTT. Supplemented by reference TRBV9 and TRBJ1-1, the full variable domain reads DSGVTQTPKHLITATGQRVTLRCSPRSGDLSVYWYQQSLDQGLQFLIQYYNGEERAKGNILERFSAQQFPDLHSELNLSSLELGDSALYFCASSVVMGSGTEAFFGQGTRLTVV.

This clonotype appeared a single time. V gene TRBV7-8 combines with J gene TRBJ1-1, with 8 bases identical to TRBD1. Germline V gives CDR1 SGHVS, CDR2 FQNEAQ. V trimming: 4 bases; J trimming: 1 base; junction bases outside the gene matches: 2. This CDR3 region has 14 residues. The CDR3 region has the DNA TGTGCCAGCAGCTGGGGACAGGCGAACACTGAAGCTTTCTTT. This gives the protein CASSWGQANTEAFF.

This clonotype was observed many times. The chain has TRBV29-1 and TRBJ2-2; D is undetermined. Trimming shortened V by 3 bases and J by 5 bases, and 10 bases separated the two germline ends. Per germline, CDR1 SQVTM and CDR2 ANQGSEA. This CDR3 has 13 residues. Here the CDR3 reads CSVEGYRTGELFF. The CDR3 coding sequence is TGCAGCGTTGAGGGCTATCGGACCGGGGAGCTGTTTTTT.

The genes are TRBV27 and TRBJ1-1, with D unclear. The germline V and J ends were trimmed by 6 bases and 1 base, with 18 bases remaining between them. The germline CDR1 and CDR2 sequences are MNHEY and SMNVEV (reference sequence). CDR3 length: 16 residues. The CDR3 nucleotides read TGTGCCAGCAGCTCACTGATCAGGAACCAGAACACTGAAGCTTTCTTT. It translates to CASSSLIRNQNTEAFF.

This clonotype has a handful of counts. This sequence joins TRBV24-1 and TRBJ2-2; possible D gene TRBD2, 6 bases. Germline CDR1 is KGHDR and CDR2 is SFDVKD. The CDR3 has 16 amino acids. V lost 9 bases to trimming and J lost 1 base, with 17 bases between them. In DNA form, the CDR3 reads TGTGCCACCGAGGGGTGGGGGACTCAGAACACCGGGGAGCTGTTTTTT. Its translation is CATEGWGTQNTGELFF.

This clonotype occurred a few times. This chain uses TRBV7-9 with TRBJ2-7; 10 nucleotides align to TRBD1. Germline loops: CDR1 SEHNR, CDR2 FQNEAQ (reference sequence). The trim removed 5 bases at V and 5 bases at J, leaving 6 bases unmatched. The CDR3 has 14 amino acids. This CDR3 is CASSLGQGRNEQYF. The CDR3 DNA sequence: TGTGCCAGCAGCCTGGGACAGGGGCGGAACGAGCAGTACTTC.

The chain uses TRBV20-1 and TRBJ1-6, with a possible D match to TRBD1 (5 bases). CDR1 and CDR2 (germline): DFQATT, SNEGSKA (reference sequence). V lost 0 bases, J lost 10 bases, and 13 bases lay in between. The CDR3 is 14 residues long. The CDR3 DNA sequence: TGCAGTGCTAGAGATCCGCAGGGAAGCTCACCCCTCCACTTT. Translation: CSARDPQGSSPLHF.

Turning to this clonotype: Germline and junction disagree at one end, which may indicate a read error. This chain connects TRBV5-1 to TRBJ2-7; 13 bases agree with TRBD2. This CDR3 region has 16 residues. Looked up from germline, CDR1 is SGHRS and CDR2 is YFSETQ. The CDR3 DNA is TGCGCCGGCAGCTTGGATTGGACTAGCGGGAGTAACGAGCAGTACTTC. It specifies CAGSLDWTSGSNEQYF.